The 16 T cell receptor beta chains listed next were all sequenced from one sample in a study of brain T cells in children with intractable seizures. Here immunoSEQ multiplex PCR was the method, and the copy in TCRdb shows in-frame clones only, minus some. The sample includes 50,000 to 75,000 clones, 90% to 96% of them seen just once. Sample: peripheral blood, taken at surgery. The receptors were sampled from a boy in the first two years of life with focal cortical dysplasia and intractable seizures.

The chain uses TRBV25-1 and TRBJ1-2; D is possibly TRBD1 (6 bases). This CDR3 has 15 amino acids. Trimming took 3 bases from V and 2 from J, leaving 13 bases between them. CDR1 is MGHDK and CDR2 is SYGVNS in the germline V gene. Here the CDR3 DNA reads TGTGCCAGCAGTGACTTCGGGGGCCTAAACTATGGCTACACCTTC. As protein: CASSDFGGLNYGYTF.

The gene calls are TRBV7-9 and TRBJ2-7; maybe TRBD1 (5 bases). Trimming pared 4 bases from V and 0 bases from J, leaving 19 bases between. The CDR3 totals 17 residues. Germline values: CDR1 SEHNR, CDR2 FQNEAQ (reference sequence). The CDR3 nucleotides are TGTGCCAGCAGCTCCGAGGACACACACCCTCACTCCTACGAGCAGTACTTC. The encoded protein is CASSSEDTHPHSYEQYF.

The V call is TRBV7-2, the J call TRBJ2-3, with 8 bases that match TRBD2. The germline CDR1 and CDR2 sequences are SGHTA and FQGNSA. Trimming took 1 base from V and 4 from J; bases not matched to a gene: 7. The length of the CDR3 is 16 residues. CDR3 nucleotide sequence: TGTGCCAGCAGCTTAGGACCGGGAGGGCCCTCAGATACGCAGTATTTT. This codes for CASSLGPGGPSDTQYF.

The table lists this clone with a count of one. The V gene is TRBV6-2 or TRBV6-3, the J gene TRBJ2-1; 7 nucleotides line up with TRBD2. V gave up 2 bases and J gave up 6 bases; unmatched junction bases: 16. The length of the CDR3 is 18 residues. Germline CDR1 MNHEY, CDR2 SVGEGT. The CDR3 loop reads CASSYPMETGGTFNEQFF. The CDR3 nucleotides read TGTGCCAGCAGTTACCCTATGGAGACGGGAGGTACGTTCAATGAGCAGTTCTTC.

The rearrangement links TRBV2 to TRBJ1-2, with 7 bases lining up with TRBD1. This CDR3 spans 12 amino acids. Germline CDR1 reads SNHLY; CDR2 reads FYNNEI. J gave up 7 bases and V 7 bases, and 6 bases lay outside the gene matches. CDR3 in DNA: TGTGCCAGCAAGCAGACAGGGAGTGGCTACACCTTC. It encodes CASKQTGSGYTF.

The chain employs TRBV24-1 and TRBJ1-4, with 12 bases identical to TRBD1. Germline loops: CDR1 KGHDR, CDR2 SFDVKD. V shed 4 bases, J shed 7 bases, and the junction held 6 bases outside the gene matches. There are 16 residues in the CDR3. CDR3 sequence: CATSDPGTGGSEKLFF. In DNA, the CDR3 is TGTGCCACCAGTGACCCTGGGACAGGGGGCAGTGAAAAACTGTTTTTT.

The rearrangement uses TRBV20-1 and TRBJ1-2; D is ambiguous. V shed 6 bases and J shed 6 bases, with 8 bases lying between them. This CDR3 contains 10 residues. Germline V gene data show CDR1 as DFQATT and CDR2 as SNEGSKA (reference sequence). This CDR3 is CSAPTDGYTF. The CDR3 nucleotides read TGCAGTGCCCCGACGGATGGCTACACCTTC.

The chain recombines TRBV9 with TRBJ2-1, with TRBD2 identical over 10 bases. The CDR3 consists of 17 residues. The germline V gene encodes CDR1 SGDLS and CDR2 YYNGEE. The J segment lost 7 bases and the V segment lost 0 bases, leaving 10 bases of the junction unmatched. The CDR3 nucleotides read TGTGCCAGCAGCGTAGGGGCTAGCGGGAGTTTAGATAATGAGCAGTTCTTC. Its protein is CASSVGASGSLDNEQFF.

This rearrangement joins TRBV10-2 to TRBJ2-1; TRBD2 matches 10 bases. Germline CDR1 is WSHSY and CDR2 is SAAADI. After removal of 2 bases from V and 9 bases from J, the junction contained 4 bases not matched to a gene. The CDR3 totals 14 residues. CDR3 loop: CASSETSGIFEQFF. The CDR3 DNA reads as TGCGCCAGCAGTGAGACTAGCGGGATATTTGAGCAGTTCTTC.

The CDR3 reads CSAGVSGYTF. CDR3 DNA sequence: TGCAGTGCCGGGGTCTCTGGCTACACCTTC. This chain uses TRBV20-1 with TRBJ1-2; no firm D call. The V gene's germline CDR1 is DFQATT and CDR2 SNEGSKA (reference sequence). Trimming removed 6 bases at V and 7 bases at J, with 9 bases between. CDR3 length equals 10 residues.

The chain links TRBV19 to TRBJ2-2; unclear D gene. Deletions cut 9 bases from V and 2 bases from J, with 10 bases between. Germline values: CDR1 LNHDA, CDR2 SQIVND (reference sequence). This CDR3 has 13 residues. This chain's CDR3 is CASPGPNTGELFF. The CDR3 coding sequence is TGTGCCAGCCCCGGGCCAAACACCGGGGAGCTGTTTTTT.

This sequence joins TRBV7-2 and TRBJ2-1; D gene ambiguous. Germline V gives CDR1 SGHTA, CDR2 FQGNSA. The CDR3 totals 13 residues. Trimming cost V 0 bases and J 7 bases, with 7 bases left between them. Here the CDR3 DNA reads TGTGCCAGCAGCTTAGCCCCGAGAAATGAGCAGTTCTTC. Amino acids: CASSLAPRNEQFF.

The J gene is TRBJ2-3, the V gene TRBV6-5; D is unclear. V was trimmed by 0 bases and J by 3 bases, leaving 7 bases between them. The V gene's germline CDR1 is MNHEY and CDR2 SVGAGI. This CDR3 comprises 14 residues. CDR3: CASSYSRRTDTQYF. The CDR3 DNA reads TGTGCCAGCAGTTACTCGAGGCGGACAGATACGCAGTATTTT.

This sequence joins TRBV5-1 and TRBJ1-1, with a weak D call TRBD1 (5 bases). CDR1 and CDR2 (germline): SGHRS, YFSETQ. The CDR3 has 13 residues. V was shortened by 3 bases and J by 4 bases, with 10 bases between the two germline ends. CDR3 protein: CASSSGASTEAFF. DNA of the CDR3: TGCGCCAGCAGCTCCGGGGCCAGCACTGAAGCTTTCTTT.

The V and J genes are TRBV19 and TRBJ1-2; D might be TRBD1 (6 bases). V was cut by 3 bases and J by 5 bases, with 13 bases left in between. The CDR3 has 14 residues. Germline V gene data show CDR1 as LNHDA and CDR2 as SQIVND (reference sequence). The CDR3 DNA reads TGTGCCAGTAGTATCCCCACAGGGCGATATGGCTACACCTTC. Translating it yields CASSIPTGRYGYTF.

The chain carries TRBV15 and TRBJ1-1; D possibly corresponds to TRBD1 (5 bases). CDR1 and CDR2 (germline): LNHNV, YYDKDF (reference sequence). The CDR3 loop spans 19 amino acids. Between the trimmed V and J ends, which lost 6 bases and 1 base, there was a span of 27 bases. This chain's CDR3 is CATRNPERTIRWRNTEAFF. The CDR3 nucleotides are TGTGCCACCAGGAATCCAGAGAGGACAATTCGCTGGAGGAACACTGAAGCTTTCTTT.